The subject of this entry is one TCR beta chain. The antigen is unknown. It was via CD45RO/CCR7/CD25/CD127/CD95/CD27 that CD4+ naive, central memory, regulatory and stem cell-like memory cells were sorted. The data were obtained in a study of beta chain features in type 1 diabetes. As for the study in general: Sorted cells examined across all samples numbered around 99,000,000. Study findings and constraints: Among patients, naive, central memory and Treg TCRB repertoires appeared more similar than among healthy donors. For Type 1 diabetes patients, all four CD4+ subsets carried TCRB CDR3s that were moderately but significantly shorter. High TCR expression in some cells could lead to their over-representation in cDNA sequencing.

Sequencing targeted expressed TCRB transcripts, as all isolated RNA had been reverse transcribed. Generated by immunoSEQ multiplex PCR, the TCRdb table keeps only in-frame clones and is missing some. Of over 40,000 clones listed, around 63% are singletons. The germline V gene has CDR1 MNHEY and CDR2 SVGAGI. The CDR3 extends over 14 amino acids. V lost 5 bases to trimming and J lost 4 bases, with 9 bases between them. The sequence came from a young man with type 1 diabetes. Some clones in this sample may be carry-over from other donors' samples. This sequence joins TRBV6-5 and TRBJ1-6; D perhaps matches TRBD1 (6 bases). Sequences were obtained from Tregs from blood. The CDR3 loop reads CASSRQAYNSPLHF. For the CDR3, the DNA is TGTGCCAGCAGTCGACAGGCATATAATTCACCCCTCCACTTT.